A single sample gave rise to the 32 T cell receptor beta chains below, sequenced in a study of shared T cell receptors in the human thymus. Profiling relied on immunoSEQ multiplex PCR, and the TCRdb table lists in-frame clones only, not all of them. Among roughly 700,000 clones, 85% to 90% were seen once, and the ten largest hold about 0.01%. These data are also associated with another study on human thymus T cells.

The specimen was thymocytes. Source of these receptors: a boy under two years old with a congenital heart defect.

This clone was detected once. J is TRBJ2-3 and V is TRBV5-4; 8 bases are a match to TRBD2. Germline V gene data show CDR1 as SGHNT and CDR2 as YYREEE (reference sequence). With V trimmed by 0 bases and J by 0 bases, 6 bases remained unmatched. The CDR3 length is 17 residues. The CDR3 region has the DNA TGTGCCAGCAGCTTGGCTTTGAAGCGGGAGAGCACAGATACGCAGTATTTT. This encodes CASSLALKRESTDTQYF.

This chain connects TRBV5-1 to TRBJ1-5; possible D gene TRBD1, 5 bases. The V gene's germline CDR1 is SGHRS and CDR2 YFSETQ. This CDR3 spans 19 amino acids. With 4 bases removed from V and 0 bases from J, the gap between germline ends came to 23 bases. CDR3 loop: CASSPGGARGGLSNQPQHF. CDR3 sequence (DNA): TGCGCCAGCAGCCCCGGAGGGGCAAGGGGAGGGCTTAGCAATCAGCCCCAGCATTTT. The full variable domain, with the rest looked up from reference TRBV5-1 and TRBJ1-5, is KAGVTQTPRYLIKTRGQQVTLSCSPISGHRSVSWYQQTPGQGLQFLFEYFSETQRNKGNFPGRFSGRQFSNSRSEMNVSTLELGDSALYLCASSPGGARGGLSNQPQHFGDGTRLSIL.

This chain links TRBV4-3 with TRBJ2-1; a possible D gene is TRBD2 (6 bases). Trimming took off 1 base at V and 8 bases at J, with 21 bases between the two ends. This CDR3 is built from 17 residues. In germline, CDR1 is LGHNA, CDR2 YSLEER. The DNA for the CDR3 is TGCGCCAGCAGCCAAGGTTTCGGGAGATTGGGGTTCGATGAGCAGTTCTTC. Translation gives CASSQGFGRLGFDEQFF.

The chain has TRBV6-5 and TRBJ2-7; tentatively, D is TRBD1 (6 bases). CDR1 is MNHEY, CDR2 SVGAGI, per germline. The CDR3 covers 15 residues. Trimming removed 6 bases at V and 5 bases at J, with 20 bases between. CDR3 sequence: CASRGGEDRLNEQYF. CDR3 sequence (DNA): TGTGCCAGCAGAGGGGGAGAGGACAGACTTAACGAGCAGTACTTC.

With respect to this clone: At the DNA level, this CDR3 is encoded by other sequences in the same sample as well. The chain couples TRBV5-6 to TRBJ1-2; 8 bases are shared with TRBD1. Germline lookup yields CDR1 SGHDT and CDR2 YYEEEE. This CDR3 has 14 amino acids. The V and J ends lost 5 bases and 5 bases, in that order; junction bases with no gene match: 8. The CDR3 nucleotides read TGTGCCAGCAGACCCGGACAGGGCGGGTATGGCTACACCTTC. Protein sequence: CASRPGQGGYGYTF.

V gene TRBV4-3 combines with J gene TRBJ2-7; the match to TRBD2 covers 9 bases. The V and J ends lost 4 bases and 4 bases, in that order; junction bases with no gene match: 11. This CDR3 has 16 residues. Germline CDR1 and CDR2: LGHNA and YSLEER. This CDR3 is CASSPDLAGVKYEQYF. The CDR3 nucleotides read TGCGCCAGCAGCCCGGACTTAGCGGGAGTGAAGTACGAGCAGTACTTC.

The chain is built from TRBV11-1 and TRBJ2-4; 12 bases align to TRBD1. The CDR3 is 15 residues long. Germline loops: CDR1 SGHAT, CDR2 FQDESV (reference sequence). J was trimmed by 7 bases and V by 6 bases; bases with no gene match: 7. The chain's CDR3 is CASRRDRGRVNIQYF. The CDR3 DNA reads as TGTGCCAGCAGGAGGGACAGGGGGCGCGTTAACATTCAGTACTTC.

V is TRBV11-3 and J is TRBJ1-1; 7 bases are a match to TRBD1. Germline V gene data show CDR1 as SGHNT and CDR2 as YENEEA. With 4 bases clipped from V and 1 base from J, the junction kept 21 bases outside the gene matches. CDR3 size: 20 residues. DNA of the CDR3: TGTGCCAGCAGCTCACCGGGACAGCGTGACGATTCTCAGACGAACACTGAAGCTTTCTTT. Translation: CASSSPGQRDDSQTNTEAFF.

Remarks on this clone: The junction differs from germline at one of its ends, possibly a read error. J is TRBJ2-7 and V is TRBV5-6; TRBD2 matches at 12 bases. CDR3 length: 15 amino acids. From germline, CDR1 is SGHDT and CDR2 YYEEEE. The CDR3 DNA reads TGTGCCAGCAGCTTGAGGCTAGCGGGAGGGTACGGGCAGTACTTC. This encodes CASSLRLAGGYGQYF.

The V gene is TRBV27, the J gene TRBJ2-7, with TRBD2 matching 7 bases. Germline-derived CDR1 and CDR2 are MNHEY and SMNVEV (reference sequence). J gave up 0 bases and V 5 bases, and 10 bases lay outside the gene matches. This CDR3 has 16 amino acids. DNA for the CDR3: TGTGCCAGCAGTCTGGGGAGGGTACCAAGCTCCTACGAGCAGTACTTC. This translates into CASSLGRVPSSYEQYF.

As DNA, the CDR3 is TGCGCCAGCAGCCTCCTATTCGGGAGTTACAATGAGCAGTTCTTC. Its translation: CASSLLFGSYNEQFF. The V and J genes are TRBV4-1 and TRBJ2-1; possibly TRBD2 for D (6 bases). CDR3 length: 15 amino acids. V was clipped by 4 bases and J by 4 bases, with 14 bases between them. Per germline, CDR1 MGHRA and CDR2 YSYEKL.

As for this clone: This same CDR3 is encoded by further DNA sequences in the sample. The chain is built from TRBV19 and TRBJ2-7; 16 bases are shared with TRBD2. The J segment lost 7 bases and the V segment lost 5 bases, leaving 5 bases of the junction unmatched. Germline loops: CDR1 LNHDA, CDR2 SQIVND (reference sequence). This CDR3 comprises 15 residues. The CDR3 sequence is CASSPGTSGRGEQYF. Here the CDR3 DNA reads TGTGCCAGTAGTCCCGGGACTAGCGGGAGGGGGGAGCAGTACTTC. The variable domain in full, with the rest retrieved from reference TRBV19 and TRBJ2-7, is DGGITQSPKYLFRKEGQNVTLSCEQNLNHDAMYWYRQDPGQGLRLIYYSQIVNDFQKGDIAEGYSVSREKKESFPLTVTSAQKNPTAFYLCASSPGTSGRGEQYFGPGTRLTVT.

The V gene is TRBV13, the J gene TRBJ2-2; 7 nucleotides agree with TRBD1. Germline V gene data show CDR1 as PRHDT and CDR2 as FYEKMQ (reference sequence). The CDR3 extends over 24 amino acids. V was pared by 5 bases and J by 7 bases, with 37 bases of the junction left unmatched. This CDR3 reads CASSLPGTPNRDRQTGRMNGELFF. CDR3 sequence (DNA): TGTGCCAGCAGCCTACCCGGGACCCCGAACCGGGACAGACAGACGGGGCGGATGAACGGGGAGCTGTTTTTT. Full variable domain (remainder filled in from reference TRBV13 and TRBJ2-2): AAGVIQSPRHLIKEKRETATLKCYPIPRHDTVYWYQQGPGQDPQFLISFYEKMQSDKGSIPDRFSAQQFSDYHSELNMSSLELGDSALYFCASSLPGTPNRDRQTGRMNGELFFGEGSRLTVL.

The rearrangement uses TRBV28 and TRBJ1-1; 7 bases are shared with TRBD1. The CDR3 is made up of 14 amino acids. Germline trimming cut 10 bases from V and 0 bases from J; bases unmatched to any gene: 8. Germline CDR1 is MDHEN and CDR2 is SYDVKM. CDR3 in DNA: TGTGCCACCTATCGGGACAGCATGAACACTGAAGCTTTCTTT. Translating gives CATYRDSMNTEAFF.

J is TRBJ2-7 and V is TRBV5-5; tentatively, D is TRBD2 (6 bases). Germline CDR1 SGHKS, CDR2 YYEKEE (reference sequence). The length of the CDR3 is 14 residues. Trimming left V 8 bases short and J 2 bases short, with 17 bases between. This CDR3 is CASTPRDSAYEQYF. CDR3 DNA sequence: TGTGCCAGTACACCCCGGGACTCCGCCTACGAGCAGTACTTC.

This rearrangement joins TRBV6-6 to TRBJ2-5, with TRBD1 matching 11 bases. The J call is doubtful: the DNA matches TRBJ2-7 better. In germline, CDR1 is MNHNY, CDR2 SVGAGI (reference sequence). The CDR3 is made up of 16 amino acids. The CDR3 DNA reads TGTGCCAGCACTCTCGACCCGGGACAGGGGGCCTACGAGCAGTACTTC. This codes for CASTLDPGQGAYEQYF.

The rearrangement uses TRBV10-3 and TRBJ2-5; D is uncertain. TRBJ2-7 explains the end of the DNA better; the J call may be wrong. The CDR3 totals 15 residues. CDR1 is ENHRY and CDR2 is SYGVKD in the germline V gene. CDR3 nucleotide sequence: TGTGCCATCAGTGAGTCCCGGTCCGTCTCCTACGAGCAGTACTTC. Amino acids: CAISESRSVSYEQYF.

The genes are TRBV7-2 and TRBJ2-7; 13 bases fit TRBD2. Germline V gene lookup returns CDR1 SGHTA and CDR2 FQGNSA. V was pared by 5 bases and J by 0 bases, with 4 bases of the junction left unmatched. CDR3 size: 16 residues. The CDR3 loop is CASSPGTSGTSYEQYF. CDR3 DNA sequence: TGTGCCAGCAGCCCGGGGACTAGCGGGACCTCCTACGAGCAGTACTTC.

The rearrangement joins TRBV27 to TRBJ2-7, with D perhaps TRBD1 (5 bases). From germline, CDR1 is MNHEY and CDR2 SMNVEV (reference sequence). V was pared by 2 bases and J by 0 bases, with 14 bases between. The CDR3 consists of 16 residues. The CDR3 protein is CASSLKERGPSYEQYF. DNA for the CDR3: TGTGCCAGCAGTTTAAAAGAAAGGGGCCCCTCCTACGAGCAGTACTTC.

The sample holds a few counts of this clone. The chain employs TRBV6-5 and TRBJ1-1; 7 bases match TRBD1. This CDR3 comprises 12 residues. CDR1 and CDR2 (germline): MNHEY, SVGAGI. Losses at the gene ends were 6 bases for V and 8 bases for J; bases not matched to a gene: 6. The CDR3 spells CASSDRDREAFF. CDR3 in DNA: TGTGCCAGCAGCGACAGGGACCGGGAAGCTTTCTTT.

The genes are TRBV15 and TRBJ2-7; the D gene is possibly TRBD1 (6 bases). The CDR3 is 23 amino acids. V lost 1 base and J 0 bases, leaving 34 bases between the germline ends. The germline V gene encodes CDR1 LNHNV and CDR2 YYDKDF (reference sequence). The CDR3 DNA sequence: TGTGCCACCAGCAGAGCCTTTTTCCACAACAGGGTTGGGGACCCCCTGAGCTCCTACGAGCAGTACTTC. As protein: CATSRAFFHNRVGDPLSSYEQYF.

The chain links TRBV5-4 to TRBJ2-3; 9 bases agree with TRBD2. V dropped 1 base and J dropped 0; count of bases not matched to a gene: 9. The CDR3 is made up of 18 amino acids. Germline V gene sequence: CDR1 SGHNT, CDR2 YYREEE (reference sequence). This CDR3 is CASSLRLAETDSTDTQYF. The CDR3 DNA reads TGTGCCAGCAGCTTGAGACTAGCGGAAACAGACAGCACAGATACGCAGTATTTT.

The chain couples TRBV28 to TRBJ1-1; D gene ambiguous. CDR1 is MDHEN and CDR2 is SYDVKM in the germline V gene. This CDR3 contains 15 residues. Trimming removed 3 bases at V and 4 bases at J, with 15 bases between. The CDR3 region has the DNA TGTGCCAGCAGTTTCGGTGGGCCTCGGGGCACTGAAGCTTTCTTT. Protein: CASSFGGPRGTEAFF.

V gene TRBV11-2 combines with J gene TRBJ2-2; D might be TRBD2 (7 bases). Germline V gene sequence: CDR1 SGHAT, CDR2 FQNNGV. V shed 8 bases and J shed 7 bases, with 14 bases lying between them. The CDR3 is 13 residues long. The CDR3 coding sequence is TGTGCCAGCGCTAGGGAGGGGGACGGGGAGCTGTTTTTT. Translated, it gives CASAREGDGELFF.

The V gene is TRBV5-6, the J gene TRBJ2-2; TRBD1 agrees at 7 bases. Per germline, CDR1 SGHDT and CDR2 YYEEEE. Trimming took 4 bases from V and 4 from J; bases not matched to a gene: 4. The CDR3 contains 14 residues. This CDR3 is CASSPGQSTGELFF. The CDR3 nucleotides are TGTGCCAGCAGCCCGGGACAGTCCACCGGGGAGCTGTTTTTT. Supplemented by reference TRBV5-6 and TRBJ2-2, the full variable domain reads DAGVTQSPTHLIKTRGQQVTLRCSPKSGHDTVSWYQQALGQGPQFIFQYYEEEERQRGNFPDRFSGHQFPNYSSELNVNALLLGDSALYLCASSPGQSTGELFFGEGSRLTVL.

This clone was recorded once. DNA for the CDR3: TGCGCCAGCAGCTTGTGGGACAGGGACGAGCAGTACTTC. Translating gives CASSLWDRDEQYF. The chain joins TRBV5-1 to TRBJ2-7; 9 nucleotides match TRBD1. CDR3 length: 13 amino acids. The V gene's germline CDR1 is SGHRS and CDR2 YFSETQ. Trimming cost V 1 base and J 5 bases; bases outside gene matches: 1.

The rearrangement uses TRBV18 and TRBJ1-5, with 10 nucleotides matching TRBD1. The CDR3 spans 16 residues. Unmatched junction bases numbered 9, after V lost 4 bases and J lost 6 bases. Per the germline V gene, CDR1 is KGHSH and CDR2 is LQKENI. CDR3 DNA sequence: TGTGCCAGCTCACTTTCCAGCGACAGGGGGCCTCAGCCCCAGCATTTT. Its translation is CASSLSSDRGPQPQHF.

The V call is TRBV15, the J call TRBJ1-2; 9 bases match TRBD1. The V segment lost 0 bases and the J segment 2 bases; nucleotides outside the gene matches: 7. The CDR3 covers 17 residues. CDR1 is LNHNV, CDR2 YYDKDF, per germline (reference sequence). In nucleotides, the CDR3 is TGTGCCACCAGCAGAGATCCACAGGGGGCGCCGAACTATGGCTACACCTTC. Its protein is CATSRDPQGAPNYGYTF.

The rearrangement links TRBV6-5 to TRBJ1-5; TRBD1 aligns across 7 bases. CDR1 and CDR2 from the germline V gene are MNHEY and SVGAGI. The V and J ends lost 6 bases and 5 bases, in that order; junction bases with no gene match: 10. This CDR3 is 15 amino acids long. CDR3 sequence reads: CASSRGTGAYQPQHF. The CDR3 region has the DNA TGTGCCAGCAGCCGGGGAACAGGGGCCTATCAGCCCCAGCATTTT.

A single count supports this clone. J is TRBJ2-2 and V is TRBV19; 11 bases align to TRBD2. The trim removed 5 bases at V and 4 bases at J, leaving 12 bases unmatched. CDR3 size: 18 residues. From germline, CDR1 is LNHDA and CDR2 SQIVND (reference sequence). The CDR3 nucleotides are TGTGCCAGTAGTCCACAAGGACTAGCGGGCTTCTCCACCGGGGAGCTGTTTTTT. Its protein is CASSPQGLAGFSTGELFF.

CDR3 loop: CATSRRSRGYYNEQFF. The CDR3 region has the DNA TGTGCCACCAGCAGGAGAAGTAGGGGCTATTACAATGAGCAGTTCTTC. The chain is built from TRBV15 and TRBJ2-1, with TRBD1 as a possible D gene (5 bases). This CDR3 contains 16 residues. The V gene's germline CDR1 is LNHNV and CDR2 YYDKDF (reference sequence). The germline V and J ends were trimmed by 3 bases and 4 bases, with 16 bases remaining between them.

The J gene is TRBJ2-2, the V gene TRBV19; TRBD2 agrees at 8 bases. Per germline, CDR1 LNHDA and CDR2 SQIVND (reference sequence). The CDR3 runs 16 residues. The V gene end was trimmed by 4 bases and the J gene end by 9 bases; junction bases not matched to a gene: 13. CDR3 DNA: TGTGCCAGTAGTACCCCCGGGACCATAGCGGGGAGGGAGCTGTTTTTT. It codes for CASSTPGTIAGRELFF.